The 31 T cell receptor beta chains below were found in one sample sequenced in a study of regulatory T cells in long-lasting Graves disease. Investigators prepared the TCR beta libraries by applying iRepertoire HTBI primers and Arm-PCR of CDR3 regions. In TCRdb, the multiplex PCR reads were re-called with MiXCR into one record per CDR3 protein. The sample holds about 320,000 distinct CDR3 sequences, 18% seen once. Time point defined: newly diagnosed GD, antithyroid drugs for less than 3 months. PBMC RNA served as the TCR library source. Sequencing was performed on peripheral blood mononuclear cells (PBMCs), taken at new diagnosis, from a patient treated with antithyroid drugs. The receptors were gathered from a female donor with Graves disease.

This clonotype was found many times. This sequence joins TRBV27 and TRBJ2-1; D is undetermined. CDR3 length equals 13 residues. Germline V CDR1 and CDR2: MNHEY, SMNVEV (reference sequence). V gave up 1 base and J gave up 2 bases, with 3 bases separating them. CDR3 DNA sequence: TGTGCCAGCAGTTTATGGCCCTACAATGAGCAGTTCTTC. Its translation: CASSLWPYNEQFF.

The chain employs TRBV30 and TRBJ1-1; D ambiguous. CDR3 length: 12 residues. The V gene's germline CDR1 is GTSNPN and CDR2 SVGIG (reference sequence). V was pared by 1 base and J by 0 bases, with 3 bases between. As DNA, the CDR3 is TGTGCCTGGAGTGAGTTGAACACTGAAGCTTTCTTT. This translates into CAWSELNTEAFF.

This clonotype was picked up many times. This chain uses TRBV5-1 with TRBJ2-3; 14 bases map to TRBD2. The CDR3 is 16 amino acids. Germline values: CDR1 SGHRS, CDR2 YFSETQ. V gave up 7 bases and J gave up 1 base; unmatched junction bases: 5. As DNA, the CDR3 is TGCGCCAGCTCGGGACTAGCGGGAGTTGGCACAGATACGCAGTATTTT. This codes for CASSGLAGVGTDTQYF.

This clonotype appeared many times. This rearrangement joins TRBV19 to TRBJ2-4; D is unresolved. CDR1 is LNHDA and CDR2 is SQIVND in the germline V gene (reference sequence). Trimming cost V 0 bases and J 6 bases, with 6 bases left between them. The CDR3 contains 13 residues. This CDR3 is CASSIEGRNIQYF. The CDR3, as DNA: TGTGCCAGTAGTATAGAAGGTAGAAACATTCAGTACTTC.

The rearrangement links TRBV28 to TRBJ2-3; 11 positions match TRBD2. The CDR3 extends over 16 amino acids. V lost 4 bases, J lost 5 bases, and 8 bases stayed unmatched. The germline V gene encodes CDR1 MDHEN and CDR2 SYDVKM. The CDR3 loop reads CASSSTSGSRGDTQYF. In DNA form, the CDR3 reads TGTGCCAGCAGTTCTACTAGCGGGAGCAGGGGAGATACGCAGTATTTT.

On this clonotype itself: This sequence may be a read error, since a much larger clone differs from it by one base. Because it lacks the conserved phenylalanine or tryptophan at the end, this CDR3 is likely a read error. The J gene is TRBJ2-1, the V gene TRBV12-3 or TRBV12-4; 9 bases are shared with TRBD2. J was trimmed by 13 bases and V by 6 bases; bases with no gene match: 10. The CDR3 is 13 residues long. This CDR3 reads CASSPGLATGQFS. The CDR3 nucleotides are TGTGCCAGCAGCCCCGGACTAGCGACGGGCCAGTTCTCC.

This clonotype was counted at least ten times. The chain uses TRBV19 and TRBJ2-4, with 10 positions matching TRBD1. From germline, CDR1 is LNHDA and CDR2 SQIVND (reference sequence). The CDR3 sequence is 16 residues long. The V gene end was trimmed by 0 bases and the J gene end by 6 bases; junction bases not matched to a gene: 5. The CDR3 is CASSIDDRGRGNIQYF. CDR3 DNA sequence: TGTGCCAGTAGTATAGACGACAGGGGGCGCGGAAACATTCAGTACTTC.

This clonotype has at least ten counts. The chain has TRBV28 and TRBJ2-7, with D maybe TRBD1 (5 bases). This CDR3 contains 12 residues. V lost 5 bases and J lost 6, with 11 bases in between. Germline CDR1 is MDHEN and CDR2 is SYDVKM. CDR3 amino acids: CASSILGAEQYF. DNA of the CDR3: TGTGCCAGCAGTATATTAGGGGCCGAGCAGTACTTC.

As for this clonotype: This may come from a read error, since a much larger clone is one base off. The chain links TRBV29-1 to TRBJ1-1; D may be TRBD1 (6 bases). V lost 3 bases and J 3 bases, leaving 20 bases between the germline ends. This CDR3 spans 16 amino acids. CDR1 is SQVTM and CDR2 is ANQGSEA in the germline V gene. CDR3 bases: TGCAGCGTTGAGAAGGGGTTTAGGGGGACGGACACTGAAGCTTTCTTT. This translates into CSVEKGFRGTDTEAFF.

This clonotype was counted many times. The J gene is TRBJ1-1, the V gene TRBV7-3, with a possible D match to TRBD1 (6 bases). The V end lost 6 bases, the J end lost 1 base, and 12 bases lay between the germline ends. The CDR3 extends over 14 amino acids. The germline CDR1 and CDR2 sequences are SGHTA and FQGTGA. For the CDR3, the DNA is TGTGCCAGCAGTACGGGACACCAGAACACTGAAGCTTTCTTT. Protein sequence: CASSTGHQNTEAFF.

This clonotype has at least ten counts. This chain joins TRBV24-1 and TRBJ1-1, with unresolved D. CDR3 length: 12 residues. V was trimmed by 4 bases and J by 3 bases, leaving 5 bases between them. Looked up from germline, CDR1 is KGHDR and CDR2 is SFDVKD. CDR3 amino acids: CATSDTDTEAFF. CDR3 bases: TGTGCCACCAGTGACACAGACACTGAAGCTTTCTTT.

This clonotype occurred many times. The chain combines TRBV19 with TRBJ1-5; D possibly corresponds to TRBD1 (5 bases). The germline V gene encodes CDR1 LNHDA and CDR2 SQIVND (reference sequence). This CDR3 comprises 17 residues. The V end was cut by 0 bases, the J end by 4 bases, with 16 bases between. In DNA, the CDR3 is TGTGCCAGTAGTATAGATCGGCCCCGGGGCCAAAATCAGCCCCAGCATTTT. Translating gives CASSIDRPRGQNQPQHF.

This clonotype was seen many times. The chain has TRBV2 and TRBJ2-3, with D perhaps TRBD1 (5 bases). The germline V gene has CDR1 SNHLY and CDR2 FYNNEI. This CDR3 spans 17 amino acids. V was shortened by 2 bases and J by 1 base, with 16 bases between the two germline ends. CDR3 sequence (DNA): TGTGCCAGCAGTGAACTTGGGGCCTCAATGGGCACAGATACGCAGTATTTT. Protein: CASSELGASMGTDTQYF.

This clonotype was seen a handful of times. The chain employs TRBV7-6 and TRBJ2-3; D gene uncertain. CDR1 and CDR2 (germline): SGHVS, FNYEAQ. The CDR3 is 14 residues long. V lost 8 bases to trimming and J lost 4 bases, with 16 bases between them. CDR3 sequence: CASHPPGGADTQYF. The CDR3 nucleotides read TGTGCCAGCCACCCCCCCGGTGGAGCAGATACGCAGTATTTT.

This clonotype was seen many times. The chain has TRBV7-9 and TRBJ2-1, with D possibly being TRBD2 (6 bases). Germline CDR1 reads SEHNR; CDR2 reads FQNEAQ (reference sequence). Trimming shortened V by 5 bases and J by 9 bases, and 20 bases separated the two germline ends. The CDR3 runs to 15 residues. The DNA for the CDR3 is TGTGCCAGCAGCCGTAGGAGGGTAGGCCTGGGTGAGCAGTTCTTC. It is translated as CASSRRRVGLGEQFF. Combining the CDR3 with reference TRBV7-9 and TRBJ2-1 gives the whole variable domain DTGVSQNPRHKITKRGQNVTFRCDPISEHNRLYWYRQTLGQGPEFLTYFQNEAQLEKSRLLSDRFSAERPKGSFSTLEIQRTEQGDSAMYLCASSRRRVGLGEQFFGPGTRLTVL.

V and J are TRBV12-3 or TRBV12-4 and TRBJ1-1; 8 positions match TRBD1. The CDR3 consists of 15 residues. J was trimmed by 1 base and V by 3 bases; bases with no gene match: 4. The CDR3 DNA follows: TGTGCCAGCAGTTTCGGGGACAGGAAGAACACTGAAGCTTTCTTT. It specifies CASSFGDRKNTEAFF.

This clonotype was observed at least ten times. This chain joins TRBV10-3 and TRBJ2-7, with 9 bases that match TRBD2. V lost 4 bases and J lost 4; bases outside the gene matches: 8. The CDR3 has 15 amino acids. Germline V CDR1 and CDR2: ENHRY, SYGVKD. The CDR3 is CAISVAAGGPYEQYF. CDR3 nucleotide sequence: TGTGCCATCAGTGTTGCGGCGGGAGGGCCGTACGAGCAGTACTTC.

This clonotype was counted only a few times. The chain has TRBV10-3 and TRBJ2-2; D possibly corresponds to TRBD1 (5 bases). The germline CDR1 and CDR2 sequences are ENHRY and SYGVKD. The CDR3 loop spans 12 amino acids. V was trimmed by 11 bases and J by 6 bases, leaving 13 bases between them. CDR3 nucleotides: TGTGCCTCGGGCGGCAGGGCCGGGGAGCTGTTTTTT. Amino acid sequence: CASGGRAGELFF.

This clonotype was found many times. The genes are TRBV7-2 and TRBJ2-3; 9 bases are a match to TRBD2. With V trimmed by 2 bases and J by 0 bases, 6 bases remained unmatched. Germline V gene data show CDR1 as SGHTA and CDR2 as FQGNSA. This CDR3 contains 17 residues. This CDR3 reads CASSLKGLAPSTDTQYF. The CDR3 nucleotides are TGTGCCAGCAGCTTAAAGGGACTAGCACCCAGCACAGATACGCAGTATTTT.

The chain links TRBV5-1 to TRBJ2-7, with D unresolved. The ends were cut back, 4 bases at V and 3 bases at J, with 20 bases in the middle. The CDR3 runs to 16 residues. The germline CDR1 and CDR2 sequences are SGHRS and YFSETQ. The chain's CDR3 is CASSQLLGEGIYEQYF. The CDR3 DNA is TGCGCCAGCAGCCAACTCCTTGGGGAAGGAATCTACGAGCAGTACTTC.

This clonotype showed up just a few times. The rearrangement uses TRBV3-1 and TRBJ2-2, with 9 bases fitting TRBD1. The CDR3 has 16 residues. Germline V gene sequence: CDR1 LGHDT, CDR2 YNNKEL (reference sequence). With 4 bases clipped from V and 4 bases from J, the junction kept 7 bases outside the gene matches. The CDR3 DNA reads TGTGCCAGCAGCCGGATCCGGGACAGGGCCACCGGGGAGCTGTTTTTT. It yields the protein CASSRIRDRATGELFF.

This clonotype was observed at least ten times. The chain recombines TRBV30 with TRBJ2-6; the D gene is possibly TRBD2 (5 bases). The ends were cut back, 3 bases at V and 4 bases at J, with 10 bases in the middle. The CDR3 is 14 amino acids. CDR1 and CDR2 from the germline V gene are GTSNPN and SVGIG (reference sequence). CDR3 region: CAWSSGTGANVLTF. The CDR3, as DNA: TGTGCCTGGAGCTCGGGAACGGGGGCCAACGTCCTGACTTTC.

This clonotype appeared a few times. V and J are TRBV6-2 or TRBV6-3 and TRBJ2-2; D remains unclear. Trimming took 2 bases from V and 7 from J, leaving 8 bases between them. Per germline, CDR1 MNHEY and CDR2 SVGEGT. CDR3 length: 13 amino acids. This CDR3 reads CASSYLTNGELFF. CDR3 in DNA: TGTGCCAGCAGTTACCTTACCAACGGGGAGCTGTTTTTT.

This clonotype is a singleton in its sample. A much larger clone lies one base from this, so it may be a read error. The rearrangement links TRBV29-1 to TRBJ2-5; D could derive from TRBD1 or TRBD2 (5 bases each). Trimming shortened V by 4 bases and J by 5 bases, and 14 bases separated the two germline ends. CDR1 is SQVTM and CDR2 is ANQGSEA in the germline V gene. CDR3 length: 13 residues. The CDR3 protein is CSVGKGRGETQYF. Written as DNA, the CDR3 is TGCAGCGTTGGGAAGGGGAGAGGGGAGACCCAGTACTTC. Based on the CDR3 plus reference TRBV29-1 and TRBJ2-5, the full variable domain is SAVISQKPSRDICQRGTSLTIQCQVDSQVTMMFWYRQQPGQSLTLIATANQGSEATYESGFVIDKFPISRPNLTFSTLTVSNMSPEDSSIYLCSVGKGRGETQYFGPGTRLLVL.

This clonotype was counted ten times or more. V usage is TRBV28 and J usage is TRBJ2-1; the match to TRBD2 covers 9 bases. The V gene's germline CDR1 is MDHEN and CDR2 SYDVKM. After removal of 5 bases from V and 8 bases from J, the junction contained 13 bases not matched to a gene. The CDR3 is 16 amino acids. The DNA for the CDR3 is TGTGCCAGCAGTCCTATAGCGGGAGTCGGAAGGGATGAGCAGTTCTTC. This codes for CASSPIAGVGRDEQFF.

This clonotype came up many times. J is TRBJ1-1 and V is TRBV6-1; D not certain. V dropped 5 bases and J dropped 1 base, with 14 bases sitting between them. The CDR3 loop spans 15 amino acids. Per the germline V gene, CDR1 is MNHNS and CDR2 is SASEGT. The CDR3 loop reads CASSLQIRWNTEAFF. The CDR3 nucleotides are TGTGCCAGCAGTCTTCAGATTAGATGGAACACTGAAGCTTTCTTT.

This clonotype was counted ten times or more. This chain joins TRBV3-1 and TRBJ2-1; D is unclear. Germline V gives CDR1 LGHDT, CDR2 YNNKEL (reference sequence). V was shortened by 0 bases and J by 0 bases, with 9 bases between the two germline ends. The CDR3 extends over 16 amino acids. CDR3 sequence: CASSQDLPSSYNEQFF. CDR3 DNA sequence: TGTGCCAGCAGCCAAGATTTACCAAGCTCCTACAATGAGCAGTTCTTC.

V usage is TRBV9 and J usage is TRBJ1-1; D remains ambiguous. Germline V gene data show CDR1 as SGDLS and CDR2 as YYNGEE. Trimming took 2 bases from V and 1 from J, leaving 12 bases between them. CDR3 size: 15 residues. Here the CDR3 reads CASSVGSLGNTEAFF. CDR3 bases: TGTGCCAGCAGCGTGGGGTCTTTGGGGAACACTGAAGCTTTCTTT.

This clonotype appeared many times. The chain has TRBV2 and TRBJ2-3; TRBD1 is a possible D gene (6 bases). There are 14 residues in the CDR3. Trimming left V 10 bases short and J 4 bases short, with 18 bases between. Germline V gene lookup returns CDR1 SNHLY and CDR2 FYNNEI. The CDR3, as DNA: TGTGCCACCTCCCCCGGCAGGGGATCAGATACGCAGTATTTT. Encoded protein: CATSPGRGSDTQYF.

The V call is TRBV6-1, the J call TRBJ1-2; 7 bases agree with TRBD1. The junction had 17 bases not matched to a gene; V was cut back by 10 bases and J by 3 bases. The V gene's germline CDR1 is MNHNS and CDR2 SASEGT. CDR3 length: 16 residues. CDR3 loop: CATSDRDPTGDYGYTF. CDR3 nucleotide sequence: TGTGCCACTTCCGACAGGGACCCGACAGGTGACTATGGCTACACCTTC.

This clonotype was seen at least ten times. The V call is TRBV12-3 or TRBV12-4, the J call TRBJ1-2, with a possible D match to TRBD1 (5 bases). The CDR3 has 14 residues. Trimming took 7 bases from V and 0 from J, leaving 12 bases between them. The CDR3 region is CASTGDPANYGYTF. Written as DNA, the CDR3 is TGTGCCAGCACCGGGGACCCCGCTAACTATGGCTACACCTTC.